The rows below give T cell receptor beta chains drawn from one sample of a study of blood T cell repertoires in COVID-19. Sequencing used immunoSEQ multiplex PCR; TCRdb keeps in-frame clones, though not all of them. The repertoire holds 250,000 to 300,000 clones, with just under 90% as singletons. The sample was PBMCs or T cells enriched from blood (not recorded which). These receptors were obtained from an older woman who had recovered from COVID-19. CDR3s include the opening cysteine and the closing phenylalanine or tryptophan. A D gene is named only where the DNA matches it firmly. Size is omitted from some rows. Given values are once, few, many or a class for expanded clones.

j_gene: TRBJ1-1; abundance: .; v_gene: TRBV19; d_gene: .; CDR3nt: TGTGCCAGTAGTCGGCAGGCAAACACTGAAGCTTTCTTT; CDR3aa: CASSRQANTEAFF
j_gene: TRBJ2-1; abundance: .; v_gene: TRBV9; d_gene: .; CDR3nt: TGTGCCAGCTGGAAGGGGCGAAATGAGCAGTTCTTC; CDR3aa: CASWKGRNEQFF
j_gene: TRBJ2-7; abundance: .; v_gene: TRBV14; d_gene: TRBD1; CDR3nt: TGTGCCAGCAGCCATAGGACAGGGAGCTCCTACGAGCAGTACTTC; CDR3aa: CASSHRTGSSYEQYF
j_gene: TRBJ1-2; abundance: .; v_gene: TRBV27; d_gene: .; CDR3nt: TGTGCCAGCTCCGAAGGGGCTAATGGCTACACCTTC; CDR3aa: CASSEGANGYTF
j_gene: TRBJ1-6; abundance: .; v_gene: TRBV4-1; d_gene: TRBD1; CDR3nt: TGCGCCAGCAGCCAAGAAGGGGGCAGAAACCAAAATTCACCCCTCCACTTT; CDR3aa: CASSQEGGRNQNSPLHF
j_gene: TRBJ2-4; abundance: .; v_gene: TRBV11-2; d_gene: .; CDR3nt: TGTGCCAGCAGCCCTAACGCCCGAGAACGGTACTTC; CDR3aa: CASSPNARERYF
j_gene: TRBJ1-5; abundance: .; v_gene: TRBV6-1; d_gene: .; CDR3nt: TGTGCCAGCAGTGAAGGGACAAGTTATAGCAATCAGCCCCAGCATTTT; CDR3aa: CASSEGTSYSNQPQHF
j_gene: TRBJ2-7; abundance: few; v_gene: TRBV5-1; d_gene: TRBD1; CDR3nt: TGCGCCAGCAGCTTGGGACAGGGTGGCTACGAGCAGTACTTC; CDR3aa: CASSLGQGGYEQYF
j_gene: TRBJ2-3; abundance: .; v_gene: TRBV5-1; d_gene: TRBD1; CDR3nt: TGCGCCAGCAGCCAAGGACAGGGTACTAGCACAGATACGCAGTATTTT; CDR3aa: CASSQGQGTSTDTQYF
j_gene: TRBJ2-7; abundance: .; v_gene: TRBV11-2; d_gene: TRBD2; CDR3nt: TGTGCCAGCAGCTTAGGCTTCGGGAGGGCATCCTACGAGCAGTACTTC; CDR3aa: CASSLGFGRASYEQYF
j_gene: TRBJ2-7; abundance: .; v_gene: TRBV28; d_gene: TRBD1; CDR3nt: TGTGCCAGCAGTTTAGGGACAGGGCCCTACGAGCAGTACTTC; CDR3aa: CASSLGTGPYEQYF
j_gene: TRBJ2-3; abundance: .; v_gene: TRBV6-4; d_gene: TRBD2; CDR3nt: TGTGCCAGCAGTGACTCGGCTAGCGGGAGTTACGCAGATACGCAGTATTTT; CDR3aa: CASSDSASGSYADTQYF
j_gene: TRBJ2-1; abundance: .; v_gene: TRBV30; d_gene: .; CDR3nt: TGTGCCTGGAACAGGTTCTCCTACAATGAGCAGTTCTTC; CDR3aa: CAWNRFSYNEQFF
j_gene: TRBJ1-2; abundance: .; v_gene: TRBV28; d_gene: .; CDR3nt: TGTGCCAGCAGTTTATCGGGTTACTATGGCTACACCTTC; CDR3aa: CASSLSGYYGYTF
j_gene: TRBJ2-1; abundance: once; v_gene: TRBV5-1; d_gene: TRBD2; CDR3nt: TGCGCCAGCAGCTCTACACTAGCGGGAGAGCAGTTCTTC; CDR3aa: CASSSTLAGEQFF
j_gene: TRBJ2-3; abundance: .; v_gene: TRBV5-1; d_gene: TRBD2; CDR3nt: TGCGCCAGCAGCTTGCGGTGGGTAGCGGGGGGGAAAACAGATACGCAGTATTTT; CDR3aa: CASSLRWVAGGKTDTQYF
j_gene: TRBJ2-3; abundance: .; v_gene: TRBV9; d_gene: .; CDR3nt: TGTGCCAGCAGCGTAGCACTAGTTGGATCAGATACGCAGTATTTT; CDR3aa: CASSVALVGSDTQYF
j_gene: TRBJ2-7; abundance: .; v_gene: TRBV7-2; d_gene: .; CDR3nt: TGTGCCAGCAGCTTAGGCGGGATCTCCTACGAGCAGTACTTC; CDR3aa: CASSLGGISYEQYF
j_gene: TRBJ1-2; abundance: .; v_gene: TRBV30; d_gene: .; CDR3nt: TGTGCCTGGAGTGTACTAAACTATGGCTACACCTTC; CDR3aa: CAWSVLNYGYTF
j_gene: TRBJ2-1; abundance: .; v_gene: TRBV2; d_gene: .; CDR3nt: TGTGCCAGCAGTGAAGCGGGGCCAGGTGAGCAGTTCTTC; CDR3aa: CASSEAGPGEQFF
j_gene: TRBJ1-5; abundance: .; v_gene: TRBV27; d_gene: TRBD1; CDR3nt: TGTGCCAGCAGTCCGAGACAGGGGCGGCAGCCCCAGCATTTT; CDR3aa: CASSPRQGRQPQHF
j_gene: TRBJ1-1; abundance: .; v_gene: TRBV19; d_gene: .; CDR3nt: TGTGCCAGTAGTACCAAGGATGGGCGTTCTACTGAAGCTTTCTTT; CDR3aa: CASSTKDGRSTEAFF
j_gene: TRBJ2-7; abundance: .; v_gene: TRBV3-1/TRBV3-2; d_gene: TRBD2; CDR3nt: TGTGCCAGCAGCCAAGATCTCCTAGCGGGGTTATACGAGCAGTACTTC; CDR3aa: CASSQDLLAGLYEQYF
j_gene: TRBJ2-5; abundance: .; v_gene: TRBV21-1; d_gene: .; CDR3nt: TGTGCCAGCAGACTCACTTGGGCAGGGGGGGAGACCCAGTACTTC; CDR3aa: CASRLTWAGGETQYF
j_gene: TRBJ2-5; abundance: .; v_gene: TRBV5-6; d_gene: .; CDR3nt: TGTGCCAGCAGCTTGGCGGTAGGGGTCCGCACCAGGGAGACCCAGTACTTC; CDR3aa: CASSLAVGVRTRETQYF
j_gene: TRBJ1-2; abundance: .; v_gene: TRBV2; d_gene: .; CDR3nt: TGTGCCAGCAGTGGCGGGAGCTGGGGCTACACCTTC; CDR3aa: CASSGGSWGYTF
j_gene: TRBJ2-5; abundance: .; v_gene: TRBV7-8; d_gene: TRBD2; CDR3nt: TGTGCCAGCAGCACTGCTGTCTGGGAGGGAGAGACCCAGTACTTC; CDR3aa: CASSTAVWEGETQYF
j_gene: TRBJ2-7; abundance: .; v_gene: TRBV7-3; d_gene: .; CDR3nt: TGTGCCAGCAGCTTAACTGACAGCTCCTACGAGCAGTACTTC; CDR3aa: CASSLTDSSYEQYF
j_gene: TRBJ2-1; abundance: .; v_gene: TRBV27; d_gene: TRBD2; CDR3nt: TGTGCCACCTACGACCTAGCGGGGGGCCCTATGGACTCCTACAATGAGCAGTTCTTC; CDR3aa: CATYDLAGGPMDSYNEQFF
j_gene: TRBJ2-7; abundance: .; v_gene: TRBV10-1; d_gene: TRBD1; CDR3nt: TGCGCCAGCAGCCCCGGGACAGGGTACGAGCAGTACTTC; CDR3aa: CASSPGTGYEQYF
j_gene: TRBJ1-5; abundance: .; v_gene: TRBV5-8; d_gene: .; CDR3nt: TGTGCCAGCAGTTACCAGGGTGGGAATCAGCCCCAGCATTTT; CDR3aa: CASSYQGGNQPQHF
j_gene: TRBJ1-5; abundance: .; v_gene: TRBV19; d_gene: TRBD1; CDR3nt: TGTGCCAGTACCTCGAAGGGGACAGGGTTCCATCAGCCCCAGCATTTT; CDR3aa: CASTSKGTGFHQPQHF
j_gene: TRBJ1-3; abundance: .; v_gene: TRBV7-8; d_gene: .; CDR3nt: TGTGCCAGCAGCTTACATCTGGATTACGGGTACACCATATATTTT; CDR3aa: CASSLHLDYGYTIYF
j_gene: TRBJ2-7; abundance: few; v_gene: TRBV2; d_gene: TRBD1; CDR3nt: TGTGCCAGCAGTGACGGACAGGGGCCCGACGAGCAGTACTTC; CDR3aa: CASSDGQGPDEQYF
j_gene: TRBJ2-7; abundance: .; v_gene: TRBV7-3; d_gene: TRBD2; CDR3nt: TGTGCCAGCAGCCCAATGTCGGGGGGAGAGCAGTACTTC; CDR3aa: CASSPMSGGEQYF
j_gene: TRBJ2-2; abundance: few; v_gene: TRBV7-9; d_gene: .; CDR3nt: TGTGCCAGCACCCAAAGGGCAGGGCACACCGGGGAGCTGTTTTTT; CDR3aa: CASTQRAGHTGELFF
j_gene: TRBJ1-1; abundance: .; v_gene: TRBV4-1; d_gene: TRBD1; CDR3nt: TGCGCCAGCCAGACAGGGGTGAACCCCATGAACACTGAAGCTTTCTTT; CDR3aa: CASQTGVNPMNTEAFF
j_gene: TRBJ1-1; abundance: .; v_gene: TRBV29-1; d_gene: .; CDR3nt: TGCAGCGTTTCCAGGACATTAATGAACACTGAAGCTTTCTTT; CDR3aa: CSVSRTLMNTEAFF
j_gene: TRBJ1-1; abundance: .; v_gene: TRBV2; d_gene: .; CDR3nt: TGTGCCAGCAGTGAGGAGGTGAACACTGAAGCTTTCTTT; CDR3aa: CASSEEVNTEAFF
j_gene: TRBJ2-3; abundance: .; v_gene: TRBV24-1; d_gene: TRBD2; CDR3nt: TGTGCCACCAGTGATTCCTTTGCTAGCGGCTACACAGATACGCAGTATTTT; CDR3aa: CATSDSFASGYTDTQYF
j_gene: TRBJ1-3; abundance: .; v_gene: TRBV6-5; d_gene: .; CDR3nt: TGTGCCAGCAGAAGGGGTCTTGGCCAAGGAAACACCATATATTTT; CDR3aa: CASRRGLGQGNTIYF
j_gene: TRBJ1-4; abundance: .; v_gene: TRBV28; d_gene: TRBD1; CDR3nt: TGTGCCAGCAGTTTAGACAGGGGAAGAGAAAAACTGTTTTTT; CDR3aa: CASSLDRGREKLFF
j_gene: TRBJ2-3; abundance: .; v_gene: TRBV29-1; d_gene: TRBD2; CDR3nt: TGCAGCGTTGAAGATCGAAGGACTAGTGGTGATACGCAGTATTTT; CDR3aa: CSVEDRRTSGDTQYF
j_gene: TRBJ1-5; abundance: .; v_gene: TRBV28; d_gene: .; CDR3nt: TGTGCCAGCAGTTTTGAGTCGGCAGGTCGGCCCCAGCATTTT; CDR3aa: CASSFESAGRPQHF
j_gene: TRBJ2-1; abundance: .; v_gene: TRBV10-3; d_gene: .; CDR3nt: TGTGCCATCAGTGAGAGAGCCGACAATGAGCAGTTCTTC; CDR3aa: CAISERADNEQFF
j_gene: TRBJ1-1; abundance: .; v_gene: TRBV6-5; d_gene: TRBD1; CDR3nt: TGTGCCAGCAGGGACAGGCCAACGAACACTGAAGCTTTCTTT; CDR3aa: CASRDRPTNTEAFF
j_gene: TRBJ2-7; abundance: .; v_gene: TRBV4-1; d_gene: TRBD2; CDR3nt: TGCGCCAGCAGCCAAGTAAAGAAGCGGGAGACACACGAGCAGTACTTC; CDR3aa: CASSQVKKRETHEQYF
j_gene: TRBJ2-6; abundance: .; v_gene: TRBV10-3; d_gene: TRBD1; CDR3nt: TGTGCCATCAGTGAGTCGTCAACAGGGACAGTTTTCTCTGGGGCCAACGTCCTGACTTTC; CDR3aa: CAISESSTGTVFSGANVLTF